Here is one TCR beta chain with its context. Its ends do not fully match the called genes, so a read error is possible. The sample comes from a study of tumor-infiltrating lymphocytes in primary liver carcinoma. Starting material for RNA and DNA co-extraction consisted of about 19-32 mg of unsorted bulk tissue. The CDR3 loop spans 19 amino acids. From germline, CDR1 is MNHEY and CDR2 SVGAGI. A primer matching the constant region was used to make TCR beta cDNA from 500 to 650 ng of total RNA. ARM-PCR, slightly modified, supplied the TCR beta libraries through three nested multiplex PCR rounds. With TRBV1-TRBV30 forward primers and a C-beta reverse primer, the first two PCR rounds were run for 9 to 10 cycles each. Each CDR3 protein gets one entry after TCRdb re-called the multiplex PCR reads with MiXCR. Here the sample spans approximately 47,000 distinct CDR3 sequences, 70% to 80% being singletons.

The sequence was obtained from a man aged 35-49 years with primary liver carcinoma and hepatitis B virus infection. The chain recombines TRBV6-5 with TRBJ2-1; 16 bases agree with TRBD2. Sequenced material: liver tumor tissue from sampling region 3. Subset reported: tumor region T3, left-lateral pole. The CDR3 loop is CTSSPGTSGRAGAYNEQSF. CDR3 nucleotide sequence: TGTACCAGCAGTCCCGGGACTAGCGGGAGGGCCGGCGCCTATAATGAGCAGTCCTTC.